Listed below are T cell receptor beta chains from one sample, sequenced in a study of naive and memory T cell subsets. TCRdb independently ran MiXCR on the UMI-ligation and nested PCR reads; one entry per CDR3 protein. The sample records approximately 80,000 distinct CDR3 sequences, 9% being singletons. The sequencing input was naive CD8+ T cells from blood. These receptors came from a human donor in good health. Both conserved end residues are part of each CDR3. The order of the fields is clone size, D gene, V gene, J gene, CDR3 protein, CDR3 DNA. A D gene is named only where the DNA matches it firmly. Clone size, where shown, is once, few, many, or a class for clones that have expanded.

many,-,TRBV6-5,TRBJ2-5,CASSYLETQYF,TGTGCCAGCAGTTACTTAGAGACCCAGTACTTC
once,TRBD2,TRBV28,TRBJ2-1,CASSSTLAGVNNEQFF,TGTGCCAGCAGTTCAACACTAGCGGGAGTAAACAATGAGCAGTTCTTC
-,-,TRBV5-6,TRBJ2-7,CASSLATGNEQYF,TGTGCCAGCAGCTTGGCCACAGGGAACGAGCAGTACTTC
-,TRBD1,TRBV4-1,TRBJ1-5,CASSYGTDNQPQHF,TGCGCCAGCAGCTACGGGACAGACAATCAGCCCCAGCATTTT
many,TRBD2,TRBV20-1,TRBJ2-3,CSASPLGLGADTQYF,TGCAGTGCTAGCCCCCTCGGACTAGGCGCAGATACGCAGTATTTT
-,TRBD2,TRBV19,TRBJ2-1,CASSMRGLAGGGSYNEQFF,TGTGCCAGTAGTATGCGCGGCCTAGCGGGAGGGGGCTCCTACAATGAGCAGTTCTTC
few,TRBD2,TRBV10-2,TRBJ2-3,CASMPGLGTDTQYF,TGCGCCAGCATGCCGGGACTAGGGACAGATACGCAGTATTTT
many,TRBD1,TRBV10-2,TRBJ1-2,CASRDRASYGYTF,TGCGCCAGCAGGGACAGGGCATCCTATGGCTACACCTTC
-,TRBD2,TRBV27,TRBJ2-1,CASRFMAGGPNEQFF,TGTGCCAGCAGATTTATGGCGGGAGGGCCGAATGAGCAGTTCTTC
-,-,TRBV7-9,TRBJ2-6,CASININQGTGANVLTF,TGTGCCAGCATCAACATCAATCAGGGTACAGGGGCCAACGTCCTGACTTTC
many,TRBD1,TRBV20-1,TRBJ1-5,CSATGGGEGNQPQHF,TGCAGTGCAACAGGGGGGGGCGAAGGCAATCAGCCCCAGCATTTT
many,TRBD1,TRBV28,TRBJ2-1,CASSWTGVSNEQFF,TGTGCCAGCAGTTGGACAGGGGTTAGTAATGAGCAGTTCTTC
many,TRBD1,TRBV4-1,TRBJ1-1,CASSQGQGEKVGTEAFF,TGCGCCAGCAGCCAGGGACAGGGGGAAAAGGTGGGCACTGAAGCTTTCTTT
-,-,TRBV11-1,TRBJ2-1,CASSPSWRDYNEQFF,TGTGCCAGCAGCCCAAGTTGGAGGGACTACAATGAGCAGTTCTTC
-,-,TRBV19,TRBJ1-1,CASSKYRNTEAFF,TGTGCCAGTAGTAAATACAGGAACACTGAAGCTTTCTTT
many,-,TRBV12-3/TRBV12-4,TRBJ2-1,CASSVRPSETNEQFF,TGTGCCAGCAGTGTCCGGCCAAGTGAGACCAATGAGCAGTTCTTC
many,-,TRBV5-6,TRBJ2-7,CASSLGQSGYEQYF,TGTGCCAGCAGCTTGGGCCAGTCGGGTTACGAGCAGTACTTC
many,TRBD2,TRBV4-1,TRBJ2-5,CASSQVSLAGETQYF,TGCGCCAGCAGCCAAGTGAGTCTAGCGGGAGAGACCCAGTACTTC